Shown below are 14 T cell receptor beta chains from a single sample sequenced in a study of blood T cells in healthy people across ages. A sample-barcoded 5' primer and a J-beta primer mix were used in a second PCR of roughly 6 to 11 cycles. TCRdb itself ran the 5' RACE reads through MiXCR, one entry per CDR3 protein. This table has approximately 850,000 distinct CDR3 sequences, nearly 60% appearing once. Material: blood. Source of these receptors: a man aged 25 to 40 in good health.

The chain has TRBV15 and TRBJ2-3; 7 bases line up with TRBD1. With V trimmed by 4 bases and J by 3 bases, 7 bases remained unmatched. Germline assignment: CDR1 LNHNV and CDR2 YYDKDF (reference sequence). The CDR3 sequence is 15 residues long. The CDR3: CATSNRGSKTDTQYF. The DNA of the CDR3 is TGTGCCACCAGCAACAGGGGCAGTAAAACAGATACGCAGTATTTT.

This clonotype was recorded a few times. V usage is TRBV4-3 and J usage is TRBJ1-4; D call uncertain. CDR3 size: 16 residues. The germline gives CDR1 LGHNA, CDR2 YSLEER. The germline V and J ends were trimmed by 2 bases and 7 bases, with 17 bases remaining between them. The CDR3 DNA sequence: TGCGCCAGCAGCCAAAGGGAACCGCAGTATGCTGAAAAACTGTTTTTT. Translation: CASSQREPQYAEKLFF.

This clonotype has a single count. The V gene is TRBV7-9, the J gene TRBJ2-1; TRBD2 agrees at 10 bases. CDR1 and CDR2 from the germline V gene are SEHNR and FQNEAQ (reference sequence). V lost 0 bases and J lost 0; bases outside the gene matches: 2. The CDR3 extends over 17 amino acids. CDR3 sequence (DNA): TGTGCCAGCAGCTTAGCACTAGCGGGGAGCTCCTACAATGAGCAGTTCTTC. Amino acids: CASSLALAGSSYNEQFF.

This clonotype has more than one count but fewer than ten. This rearrangement joins TRBV2 to TRBJ2-7, with D uncertain. Trimming stripped 8 bases from V and 3 bases from J, with 8 bases between. CDR3 size: 11 residues. Germline V gives CDR1 SNHLY, CDR2 FYNNEI. CDR3 residues: CASAYGYEQYF. In DNA form, the CDR3 reads TGTGCCAGCGCATACGGCTACGAGCAGTACTTC.

V and J are TRBV7-2 and TRBJ2-1; D remains ambiguous. V lost 5 bases and J 3 bases, leaving 11 bases between the germline ends. Germline assignment: CDR1 SGHTA and CDR2 FQGNSA. This CDR3 comprises 14 residues. The DNA for the CDR3 is TGTGCCAGCAGCCCAACGACATACTACAATGAGCAGTTCTTC. It translates to CASSPTTYYNEQFF.

The J gene is TRBJ1-6, the V gene TRBV3-1, with D possibly being TRBD1 (5 bases). The CDR3 is made up of 14 amino acids. The germline V gene encodes CDR1 LGHDT and CDR2 YNNKEL (reference sequence). Trimming took off 2 bases at V and 7 bases at J, with 9 bases between the two ends. The chain's CDR3 is CASSQHDSNSPLHF. CDR3 nucleotide sequence: TGTGCCAGCAGCCAACACGACAGCAATTCACCCCTCCACTTT. The full variable domain, completed using reference TRBV3-1 and TRBJ1-6, is DTAVSQTPKYLVTQMGNDKSIKCEQNLGHDTMYWYKQDSKKFLKIMFSYNNKELIINETVPNRFSPKSPDKAHLNLHINSLELGDSAVYFCASSQHDSNSPLHFGNGTRLTVT.

The chain couples TRBV10-3 to TRBJ2-5; D might be TRBD1 (6 bases). The J call may be incorrect, as the DNA end agrees better with TRBJ2-7. This CDR3 is 15 amino acids long. Germline V gene sequence: CDR1 ENHRY, CDR2 SYGVKD. The CDR3 region is CAISESRQEGNEQYF. The CDR3 bases are TGTGCCATCAGTGAGTCGAGACAGGAAGGGAACGAGCAGTACTTC.

In this sample, this clonotype turned up a few times. V usage is TRBV6-2 or TRBV6-3 and J usage is TRBJ2-6; D uncertain. The CDR3 runs 13 residues. V dropped 7 bases and J dropped 4 bases, with 8 bases sitting between them. Germline loops: CDR1 MNHEY, CDR2 SVGEGT. In DNA, the CDR3 is TGTGCCAGCATGGCTTCCGGGGCCAACGTCCTGACTTTC. It translates to CASMASGANVLTF.

The rearrangement links TRBV11-3 to TRBJ2-3; unclear D gene. Trimming cost V 5 bases and J 6 bases, with 15 bases left between them. There are 14 residues in the CDR3. The germline CDR1 and CDR2 sequences are SGHNT and YENEEA. CDR3 amino acids: CASSPGPIWDTQYF. Here the CDR3 DNA reads TGTGCCAGCAGCCCGGGCCCTATCTGGGATACGCAGTATTTT.

This chain connects TRBV28 to TRBJ1-4; 8 bases map to TRBD1. The trim removed 5 bases at V and 8 bases at J, leaving 7 bases unmatched. The CDR3 runs to 14 residues. In germline, CDR1 is MDHEN, CDR2 SYDVKM. This CDR3 reads CASSPGGTAEKLFF. The CDR3 DNA is TGTGCCAGCAGTCCAGGGGGCACGGCGGAAAAACTGTTTTTT.

This clonotype showed up just a few times. J is TRBJ2-1 and V is TRBV18; 10 nucleotides line up with TRBD2. The length of the CDR3 is 13 residues. V was clipped by 3 bases and J by 7 bases; unmatched bases: 0. Looked up from germline, CDR1 is KGHSH and CDR2 is LQKENI. This CDR3 is CASSPTSGNEQFF. CDR3 in DNA: TGTGCCAGCTCACCGACTAGCGGGAATGAGCAGTTCTTC.

This rearrangement joins TRBV6-5 to TRBJ2-3; 9 nucleotides line up with TRBD2. The V gene's germline CDR1 is MNHEY and CDR2 SVGAGI. V shed 1 base, J shed 8 bases, and the junction held 7 bases outside the gene matches. The CDR3 has 15 amino acids. Here the CDR3 reads CASSYFAGGPGTQYF. Written as DNA, the CDR3 is TGTGCCAGCAGTTACTTCGCGGGGGGGCCCGGTACGCAGTATTTT.

The chain couples TRBV7-8 to TRBJ1-1, with 10 bases matching TRBD1. The germline gives CDR1 SGHVS, CDR2 FQNEAQ. The CDR3 contains 13 residues. V shed 5 bases, J shed 10 bases, and the junction held 7 bases outside the gene matches. CDR3 region: CASSPRDRGRAFF. The CDR3 DNA follows: TGTGCCAGCAGCCCTAGGGACAGGGGTCGAGCTTTCTTT.

The sample holds a few counts of this clonotype. The rearrangement uses TRBV29-1 and TRBJ2-5; D might be TRBD2 (6 bases). In germline, CDR1 is SQVTM, CDR2 ANQGSEA. The CDR3 runs to 13 residues. Trimming took off 6 bases at V and 5 bases at J, with 16 bases between the two ends. CDR3 in DNA: TGCAGCGTCCCCGGGACTCCCATGGAGACCCAGTACTTC. It specifies CSVPGTPMETQYF.